Listed below are T cell receptor beta chains from one sample, sequenced in a study of vaccination and CD4 T cells after COVID-19. TCRdb recomputed calls from the PCR reads with MiXCR, one row per CDR3 protein. This table has tens of thousands of distinct CDR3 sequences, 46% appearing once. The antigens of these receptors remain unknown. This specimen consisted of CD4+ T cells from blood, cultured in vitro, obtained about 7 months after SARS-CoV-2 vaccination. These receptor sequences come from a human donor who had recovered from COVID-19. Each CDR3 is given with its conserved first and last residue. The order of the fields is V gene, D gene, J gene, clone size, CDR3 DNA, CDR3 protein. A D gene is named only where the DNA matches it firmly. Size is omitted from some rows. Given values are once, few, many or a class for expanded clones.

>TRBV15|-|TRBJ2-7|few
TGTGCCACCAGCAGAGAATTCGGCTACGAGCAGTACTTC
CATSREFGYEQYF
>TRBV6-2/TRBV6-3|-|TRBJ2-5|-
TGTGCCAGCACCTACCGCCCGGGGTCGGCATCAGAGACCCAGTACTTC
CASTYRPGSASETQYF
>TRBV5-1|-|TRBJ1-2|-
TGCGCCAGCAGCTCCCGCGGGGGAGGGCTTGGCGGCTACACCTTC
CASSSRGGGLGGYTF
>TRBV6-2/TRBV6-3|-|TRBJ1-2|few
TGTGCCAGCAGTTTCCCCGCATATGGCTACACCTTC
CASSFPAYGYTF
>TRBV2|TRBD1|TRBJ1-2|-
TGTGCCAGCAGTGCACAGGGGGTCCTCTATGGCTACACCTTC
CASSAQGVLYGYTF
>TRBV6-4|TRBD2|TRBJ2-3|few
TGTGCCAGCAGTGTAGCGGGAGGCGCCACAGATACGCAGTATTTT
CASSVAGGATDTQYF
>TRBV5-4|TRBD2|TRBJ2-1|few
TGTGCCAGCAGCTTGGGCAGCGGGAGTAATGAGCAGTTCTTC
CASSLGSGSNEQFF
>TRBV20-1|-|TRBJ2-2|few
TGCAGTGCTAGAGATCGCCCAAATTGGGCCGGGGAGCTGTTTTTT
CSARDRPNWAGELFF
>TRBV6-1|-|TRBJ1-2|-
TGTGCCAGCAGCCGCGGACGGCTTCCCTACTATGGCTACACCTTC
CASSRGRLPYYGYTF
>TRBV20-1|TRBD1|TRBJ2-1|-
TGCAGTGCCGCCGGGGCAGGGGGCGGTCACAATGAGCAGTTCTTC
CSAAGAGGGHNEQFF
>TRBV19|TRBD2|TRBJ2-1|-
TGTGCCAGTAGTCCCCGGGAGGGAAGGCAAGAGACCCAGTTCTTC
CASSPREGRQETQFF
>TRBV7-8|-|TRBJ2-5|-
TGTGCCAGCAGCGACGGCCGGCAAGAGACCCAGTACTTC
CASSDGRQETQYF
>TRBV7-2|TRBD1|TRBJ1-2|few
TGTGCCAGCAGCTTGTTAGGGACAGTTGACTATGGCTACACCTTC
CASSLLGTVDYGYTF